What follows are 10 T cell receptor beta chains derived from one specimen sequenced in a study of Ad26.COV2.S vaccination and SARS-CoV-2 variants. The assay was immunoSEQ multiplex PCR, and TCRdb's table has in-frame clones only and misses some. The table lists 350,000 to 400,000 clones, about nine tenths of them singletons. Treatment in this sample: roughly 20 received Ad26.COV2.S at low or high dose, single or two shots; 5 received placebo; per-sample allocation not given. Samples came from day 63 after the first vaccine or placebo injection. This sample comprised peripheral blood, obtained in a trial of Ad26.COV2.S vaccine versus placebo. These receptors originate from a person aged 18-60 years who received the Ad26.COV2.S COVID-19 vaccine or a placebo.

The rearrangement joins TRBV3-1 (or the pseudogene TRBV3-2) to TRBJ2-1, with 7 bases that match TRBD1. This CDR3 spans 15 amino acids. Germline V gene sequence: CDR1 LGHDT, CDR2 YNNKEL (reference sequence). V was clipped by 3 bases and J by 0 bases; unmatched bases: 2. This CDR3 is CASSHRQGSYNEQFF. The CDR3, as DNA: TGTGCCAGCAGCCACCGACAGGGCTCCTACAATGAGCAGTTCTTC.

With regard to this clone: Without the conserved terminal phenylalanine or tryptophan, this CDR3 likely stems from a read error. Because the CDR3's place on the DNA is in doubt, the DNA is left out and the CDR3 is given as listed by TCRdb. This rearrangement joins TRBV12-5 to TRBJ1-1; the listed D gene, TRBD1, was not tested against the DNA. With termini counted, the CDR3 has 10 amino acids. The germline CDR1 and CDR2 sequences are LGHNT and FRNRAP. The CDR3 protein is CASGLRGGAR.

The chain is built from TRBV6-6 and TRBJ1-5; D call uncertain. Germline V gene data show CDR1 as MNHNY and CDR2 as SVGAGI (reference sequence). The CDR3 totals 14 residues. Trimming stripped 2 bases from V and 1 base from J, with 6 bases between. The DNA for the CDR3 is TGTGCCAGCAGTTACATAGGCAGCAATCAGCCCCAGCATTTT. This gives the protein CASSYIGSNQPQHF.

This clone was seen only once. The CDR3 bases are TGTGCCAGCAGTTTAACCGGGACAGGGGGATCACCCCTCCACTTT. It specifies CASSLTGTGGSPLHF. The chain uses TRBV27 and TRBJ1-6, with TRBD1 identical over 11 bases. The V gene's germline CDR1 is MNHEY and CDR2 SMNVEV (reference sequence). After removal of 2 bases from V and 10 bases from J, the junction contained 4 bases not matched to a gene. This CDR3 has 15 amino acids.

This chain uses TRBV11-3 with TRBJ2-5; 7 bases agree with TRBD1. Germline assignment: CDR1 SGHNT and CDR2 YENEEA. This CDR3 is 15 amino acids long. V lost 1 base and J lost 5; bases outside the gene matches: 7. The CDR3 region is CASSLGTGVRETQYF. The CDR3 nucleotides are TGTGCCAGCAGCTTAGGCACAGGGGTTCGCGAGACCCAGTACTTC.

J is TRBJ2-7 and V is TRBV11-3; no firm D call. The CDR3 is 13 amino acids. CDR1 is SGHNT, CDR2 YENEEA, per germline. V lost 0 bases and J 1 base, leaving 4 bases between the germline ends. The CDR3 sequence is CASSLEPSYEQYF. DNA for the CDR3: TGTGCCAGCAGCTTAGAGCCATCCTACGAGCAGTACTTC.

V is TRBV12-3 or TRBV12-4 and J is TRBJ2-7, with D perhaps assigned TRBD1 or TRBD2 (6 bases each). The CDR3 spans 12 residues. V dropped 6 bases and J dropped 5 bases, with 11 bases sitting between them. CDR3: CASSLGGNEQYF. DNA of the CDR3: TGTGCCAGCAGCCTAGGGGGGAACGAGCAGTACTTC.

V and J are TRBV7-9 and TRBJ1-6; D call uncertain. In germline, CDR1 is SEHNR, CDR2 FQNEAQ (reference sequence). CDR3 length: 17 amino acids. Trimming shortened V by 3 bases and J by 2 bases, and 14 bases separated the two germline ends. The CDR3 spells CASSFAGFVPYNSPLHF. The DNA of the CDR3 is TGTGCCAGCAGCTTCGCAGGTTTTGTCCCCTATAATTCACCCCTCCACTTT.

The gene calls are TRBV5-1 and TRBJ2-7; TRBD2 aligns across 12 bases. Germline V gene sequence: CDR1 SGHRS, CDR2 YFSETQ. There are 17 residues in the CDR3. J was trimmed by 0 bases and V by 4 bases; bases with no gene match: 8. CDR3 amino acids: CASSPGLAGMVSYEQYF. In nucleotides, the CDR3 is TGCGCCAGCAGCCCTGGACTAGCGGGGATGGTCTCCTACGAGCAGTACTTC.

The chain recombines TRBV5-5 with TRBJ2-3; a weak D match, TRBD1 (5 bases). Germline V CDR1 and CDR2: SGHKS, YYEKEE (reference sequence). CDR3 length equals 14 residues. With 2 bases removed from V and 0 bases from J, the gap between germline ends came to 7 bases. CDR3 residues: CASSFGASTDTQYF. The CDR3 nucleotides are TGTGCCAGCAGCTTTGGGGCTAGCACAGATACGCAGTATTTT. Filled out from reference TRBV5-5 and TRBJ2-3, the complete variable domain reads DAGVTQSPTHLIKTRGQQVTLRCSPISGHKSVSWYQQVLGQGPQFIFQYYEKEERGRGNFPDRFSARQFPNYSSELNVNALLLGDSALYLCASSFGASTDTQYFGPGTRLTVL.